Shown below are 30 T cell receptor beta chains from a single sample sequenced in a study of T-cell memory formation after mild COVID-19. TCRdb called the 5' RACE reads again in MiXCR, with one record for every CDR3 protein. The table lists about 57,000 distinct CDR3 sequences, 9% to 15% of them singletons. Sequences were obtained from PBMCs or a T cell subset sorted from them (not recorded which). These receptors came from a man younger than 35 who had mild COVID-19 (a few samples of this study predate the infection). Cell type and time point are not known.

This sequence joins TRBV29-1 and TRBJ1-1, with D possibly being TRBD1 (6 bases). The CDR3 extends over 13 amino acids. Trimming shortened V by 6 bases and J by 5 bases, and 16 bases separated the two germline ends. Germline loops: CDR1 SQVTM, CDR2 ANQGSEA. The CDR3: CSVNRDIRTEAFF. The DNA for the CDR3 is TGCAGCGTAAACAGGGATATTCGGACTGAAGCTTTCTTT.

This clonotype was counted ten times or more. The rearrangement joins TRBV11-2 to TRBJ2-1, with a weak D call TRBD2 (5 bases). This CDR3 is built from 15 residues. The V gene lost 5 bases and the J gene lost 8 bases, with 19 bases spanning the gap. CDR1 and CDR2 from the germline V gene are SGHAT and FQNNGV. CDR3 DNA sequence: TGTGCCAGCAGCCGTAGAATACCCCCCGGGGATGAGCAGTTCTTC. Translation: CASSRRIPPGDEQFF.

In its sample, this clonotype was seen a few times. J is TRBJ2-3 and V is TRBV12-3 or TRBV12-4, with D possibly being TRBD2 (7 bases). The CDR3 contains 17 residues. Trimming left V 7 bases short and J 4 bases short, with 24 bases between. CDR3 nucleotides: TGTGCCAGCACTCGTCAGGGACGGGGGGCCGTAGCAGATACGCAGTATTTT. Residues: CASTRQGRGAVADTQYF.

The chain has TRBV19 and TRBJ1-1; unclear D gene. V lost 6 bases to trimming and J lost 4 bases, with 12 bases between them. Germline V gives CDR1 LNHDA, CDR2 SQIVND (reference sequence). CDR3 size: 13 residues. CDR3 loop: CASSQQVGTEAFF. CDR3 DNA: TGTGCCAGTAGCCAACAAGTCGGCACTGAAGCTTTCTTT.

This rearrangement joins TRBV20-1 to TRBJ2-1; perhaps TRBD2 as D (6 bases). Germline V CDR1 and CDR2: DFQATT, SNEGSKA (reference sequence). The germline V and J ends were trimmed by 4 bases and 5 bases, with 15 bases remaining between them. The CDR3 length is 14 residues. CDR3 bases: TGCAGTGCTACCCTCGTTAGCGGTGACAATGAGCAGTTCTTC. It codes for CSATLVSGDNEQFF.

This clonotype has a count of ten or more. The rearrangement uses TRBV4-1 and TRBJ2-5; D uncertain. The germline V gene encodes CDR1 MGHRA and CDR2 YSYEKL. Deletions cut 0 bases from V and 0 bases from J, with 8 bases between. The CDR3 has 15 residues. The DNA of the CDR3 is TGCGCCAGCAGCCAAGAGTGGGCAAACCAAGAGACCCAGTACTTC. Translated: CASSQEWANQETQYF.

In this sample, this clonotype turned up many times. This chain uses TRBV29-1 with TRBJ2-2; unclear D gene. V lost 6 bases to trimming and J lost 0 bases, with 8 bases between them. The CDR3 extends over 13 amino acids. Germline CDR1 SQVTM, CDR2 ANQGSEA. CDR3 DNA: TGCAGCGTCCTGACCCCGAACACCGGGGAGCTGTTTTTT. Translated: CSVLTPNTGELFF.

This clonotype was seen a few times. One end of the junction is discordant with germline, which a read error may explain. The genes are TRBV5-1 and TRBJ1-1; D call uncertain. The length of the CDR3 is 14 residues. Germline V gene lookup returns CDR1 SGHRS and CDR2 YFSETQ. The chain's CDR3 is CASSLADRFTGAFF. In nucleotides, the CDR3 is TGCGCCAGCAGCTTGGCCGACCGGTTCACTGGAGCTTTCTTT.

V and J are TRBV7-2 and TRBJ2-7; D unclear. The length of the CDR3 is 15 residues. Germline V gene lookup returns CDR1 SGHTA and CDR2 FQGNSA. V dropped 4 bases and J dropped 12 bases, with 25 bases sitting between them. The CDR3 protein is CASSSAGLDSYGGYF. In nucleotides, the CDR3 is TGTGCCAGCAGCTCAGCCGGGTTAGATTCCTACGGTGGGTACTTC.

There are a few counts of this clonotype. The chain is built from TRBV5-1 and TRBJ2-5; D ambiguous. Trimming took 2 bases from V and 0 from J, leaving 5 bases between them. CDR1 and CDR2 (germline): SGHRS, YFSETQ. The CDR3 totals 13 residues. In nucleotides, the CDR3 is TGCGCCAGCAGCTTCGGGTACCAAGAGACCCAGTACTTC. The encoded protein is CASSFGYQETQYF.

This chain uses TRBV7-6 with TRBJ1-1; the match to TRBD1 covers 9 bases. Germline lookup yields CDR1 SGHVS and CDR2 FNYEAQ. Unmatched junction bases numbered 5, after V lost 5 bases and J lost 7 bases. CDR3 length equals 13 residues. CDR3 DNA: TGTGCCAGCAGCACCCGGGACAGGGATGAAGCTTTCTTT. Translating gives CASSTRDRDEAFF.

The sample holds many counts of this clonotype. The junction differs from germline at one of its ends, possibly a read error. This chain joins TRBV20-1 and TRBJ2-1; 8 nucleotides agree with TRBD2. Germline V lookup: CDR1 DFQATT, CDR2 SNEGSKA (reference sequence). The CDR3 spans 13 residues. CDR3 sequence (DNA): TGCAGTGCTAGACGATTAACGCGGGGGGAGCGGTTCTTC. Translated: CSARRLTRGERFF.

The chain combines TRBV20-1 with TRBJ1-1, with D tentatively TRBD1 (5 bases). CDR3 size: 13 residues. The ends were cut back, 0 bases at V and 6 bases at J, with 11 bases in the middle. Germline assignment: CDR1 DFQATT and CDR2 SNEGSKA (reference sequence). In DNA, the CDR3 is TGCAGTGCTAGAGATGGGAAGGGGTCTGAAGCTTTCTTT. This encodes CSARDGKGSEAFF.

This clonotype was counted ten times or more. The chain joins TRBV7-8 to TRBJ2-5; D is uncertain. The V and J ends lost 6 bases and 5 bases respectively, with 19 bases between them. The CDR3 totals 15 residues. CDR1 is SGHVS and CDR2 is FQNEAQ in the germline V gene. The DNA for the CDR3 is TGTGCCAGCAGATATCCGGGCTCTTTAGGGGAGACCCAGTACTTC. It specifies CASRYPGSLGETQYF.

This clonotype was picked up many times. DNA for the CDR3: TGCGCCAGCAGCTTGAGGACAGCCTACGAGCAGTACTTC. This translates into CASSLRTAYEQYF. The chain carries TRBV5-1 and TRBJ2-7; a possible D gene is TRBD1 (6 bases). Germline V lookup: CDR1 SGHRS, CDR2 YFSETQ. CDR3 size: 13 residues. V was cut by 1 base and J by 2 bases, with 7 bases left in between.

The sample holds a few counts of this clonotype. This rearrangement joins TRBV9 to TRBJ1-4, with D possibly matching TRBD1 (5 bases). The CDR3 runs 13 residues. Germline V CDR1 and CDR2: SGDLS, YYNGEE. Trimming removed 5 bases at V and 7 bases at J, with 12 bases between. CDR3 DNA sequence: TGTGCCAGCAGTCAAGACCAGGGTGAAAAACTGTTTTTT. It yields the protein CASSQDQGEKLFF.

This clonotype occurred a few times. The chain carries TRBV9 and TRBJ2-1; TRBD2 matches at 7 bases. Germline V gene data show CDR1 as SGDLS and CDR2 as YYNGEE. The trim removed 0 bases at V and 0 bases at J, leaving 3 bases unmatched. The CDR3 is 16 residues long. CDR3: CASSVVWTSSYNEQFF. CDR3 DNA: TGTGCCAGCAGCGTAGTCTGGACTAGCTCCTACAATGAGCAGTTCTTC.

The CDR3 DNA reads TGTGCCAGCAGCTTAGTCCGCGCGGACACCGGGGAGCTGTTTTTT. This gives the protein CASSLVRADTGELFF. V and J are TRBV7-9 and TRBJ2-2; D gene unclear. The CDR3 sequence is 15 residues long. V lost 1 base and J lost 3, with 9 bases in between. The V gene's germline CDR1 is SEHNR and CDR2 FQNEAQ (reference sequence).

This clonotype was detected many times. The CDR3 nucleotides are TGTGCCAGCAGCCCACGGGGGGTGAACACCGGGGAGCTGTTTTTT. Translated: CASSPRGVNTGELFF. This rearrangement joins TRBV7-8 to TRBJ2-2; TRBD2 aligns across 7 bases. The germline CDR1 and CDR2 sequences are SGHVS and FQNEAQ. This CDR3 is 15 amino acids long. Losses at the gene ends were 5 bases for V and 1 base for J; bases not matched to a gene: 4.

This clonotype was found a few times. The genes are TRBV18 and TRBJ2-7, with unresolved D. Per the germline V gene, CDR1 is KGHSH and CDR2 is LQKENI. The length of the CDR3 is 13 residues. Trimming removed 2 bases from V and 1 base from J, with 6 bases in between. DNA for the CDR3: TGTGCCAGCTCACCAGGGCAGTCCTACGAGCAGTACTTC. Protein sequence: CASSPGQSYEQYF. The full variable domain, in which reference TRBV18 and TRBJ2-7 provide the parts outside the CDR3, is NAGVMQNPRHLVRRRGQEARLRCSPMKGHSHVYWYRQLPEEGLKFMVYLQKENIIDESGMPKERFSAEFPKEGPSILRIQQVVRGDSAAYFCASSPGQSYEQYFGPGTRLTVT.

This clonotype was detected ten times or more. This chain links TRBV7-8 with TRBJ2-7; 11 bases match TRBD1. CDR1 SGHVS and CDR2 FQNEAQ come from the germline V gene. With V trimmed by 4 bases and J by 4 bases, 9 bases remained unmatched. This CDR3 has 16 residues. CDR3 DNA sequence: TGTGCCAGCAGCTCACGACCGGGACAGGGGGGTTACGAGCAGTACTTC. Residues: CASSSRPGQGGYEQYF.

This clonotype was detected only a few times. This chain connects TRBV29-1 to TRBJ2-5; no clear D. The germline CDR1 and CDR2 sequences are SQVTM and ANQGSEA. This CDR3 has 12 residues. Trimming took off 4 bases at V and 2 bases at J, with 8 bases between the two ends. The CDR3 bases are TGCAGCGTTGGGGCACCACAAGAGACCCAGTACTTC. Protein: CSVGAPQETQYF.

This clonotype was recorded many times. This sequence joins TRBV18 and TRBJ2-5; a possible D gene is TRBD2 (6 bases). The CDR3 runs to 12 residues. Germline CDR1 is KGHSH and CDR2 is LQKENI. The V gene lost 2 bases and the J gene lost 5 bases, with 6 bases spanning the gap. The CDR3 DNA sequence: TGTGCCAGCTCACCAGGAGGGGAGACCCAGTACTTC. This codes for CASSPGGETQYF.

Many counts were recorded for this clonotype. This sequence joins TRBV5-1 and TRBJ2-7; D may correspond to TRBD1 or TRBD2 (6 bases each). The CDR3 is made up of 14 amino acids. V shed 5 bases and J shed 4 bases, with 16 bases lying between them. Germline loops: CDR1 SGHRS, CDR2 YFSETQ. The CDR3, as DNA: TGCGCCAGCAGAATGGTCCCGGGGGCTTACGAGCAGTACTTC. Residues: CASRMVPGAYEQYF.

The rearrangement uses TRBV9 and TRBJ1-2; 9 bases match TRBD1. Trimming took 3 bases from V and 8 from J; bases not matched to a gene: 8. The CDR3 is made up of 14 amino acids. The germline V gene has CDR1 SGDLS and CDR2 YYNGEE. The CDR3 sequence is CASSALRQGGGYTF. In DNA, the CDR3 is TGTGCCAGCAGCGCCCTTCGACAGGGGGGAGGCTACACCTTC. The variable domain in full, completed from reference TRBV9 and TRBJ1-2, reads DSGVTQTPKHLITATGQRVTLRCSPRSGDLSVYWYQQSLDQGLQFLIQYYNGEERAKGNILERFSAQQFPDLHSELNLSSLELGDSALYFCASSALRQGGGYTFGSGTRLTVV.

This rearrangement joins TRBV5-1 to TRBJ1-6; D is undetermined. CDR3 size: 15 residues. CDR1 is SGHRS and CDR2 is YFSETQ in the germline V gene. V dropped 0 bases and J dropped 1 base, with 5 bases sitting between them. As DNA, the CDR3 is TGCGCCAGCAGCTTGGCAGAATCCTATAATTCACCCCTCCACTTT. This codes for CASSLAESYNSPLHF. The variable domain in full, with the rest retrieved from reference TRBV5-1 and TRBJ1-6, is KAGVTQTPRYLIKTRGQQVTLSCSPISGHRSVSWYQQTPGQGLQFLFEYFSETQRNKGNFPGRFSGRQFSNSRSEMNVSTLELGDSALYLCASSLAESYNSPLHFGNGTRLTVT.

A few counts support this clonotype. V usage is TRBV2 and J usage is TRBJ2-3; 10 bases are shared with TRBD2. V shed 8 bases and J 5 bases; nucleotides not matched to a gene: 4. Germline lookup yields CDR1 SNHLY and CDR2 FYNNEI. There are 13 residues in the CDR3. The CDR3 coding sequence is TGTGCCAGCCCGACTAGCGGGCAAGATACGCAGTATTTT. It yields the protein CASPTSGQDTQYF.

This clonotype showed up just a few times. This chain joins TRBV20-1 and TRBJ2-2; D unresolved. Trimming shortened V by 6 bases and J by 7 bases, and 24 bases separated the two germline ends. The CDR3 is 16 amino acids. The germline CDR1 and CDR2 sequences are DFQATT and SNEGSKA (reference sequence). CDR3 loop: CSASPTGRPSGGELFF. The CDR3 coding sequence is TGCAGTGCCTCGCCGACTGGAAGACCCTCCGGCGGGGAGCTGTTTTTT.

This clonotype was detected a few times. The chain employs TRBV6-5 and TRBJ2-7; 8 positions agree with TRBD2. The CDR3 has 15 residues. V was clipped by 4 bases and J by 6 bases; unmatched bases: 11. Per the germline V gene, CDR1 is MNHEY and CDR2 is SVGAGI. The CDR3 DNA reads as TGTGCCAGCAGTTGGAGGACCGCTCGGGAGGGCGAGCAGTACTTC. Translating gives CASSWRTAREGEQYF.

A few counts support this clonotype. V is TRBV6-5 and J is TRBJ1-1; D is ambiguous. V dropped 0 bases and J dropped 5 bases, with 13 bases sitting between them. There are 15 residues in the CDR3. Germline V gene sequence: CDR1 MNHEY, CDR2 SVGAGI. The CDR3 here is CASSYSWGGGTEAFF. The CDR3 DNA follows: TGTGCCAGCAGTTACTCGTGGGGAGGAGGGACTGAAGCTTTCTTT.